These T cell receptor beta chains were read from a single sample in a study of shared clonotypes between healthy human individuals. Profiled with immunoSEQ multiplex PCR; TCRdb holds only in-frame clones, not every one. The table has around 2.5 million clones, 93% seen once. The source material was naive CD4+ T cells from PBMCs. The receptors here all came from a man aged 18-30 years in good health. Some clones in this sample may be carry-over from other donors' samples. The conserved cysteine and the conserved F or W are not part of the CDR3 here.

J gene | V gene | CDR3 protein
TRBJ1-2 | TRBV5-1 | ASSLGQPGNYGYT
TRBJ2-1 | TRBV5-1 | ASSSSSYNEQF
TRBJ2-5 | TRBV10-2 | ASSVGLAGGSETQY
TRBJ2-1 | TRBV27 | ASSHKRKDNEQF
TRBJ1-5 | TRBV4-2 | ASSPPTGRQPQH
TRBJ1-2 | TRBV29-1 | SVGGQNYGYT
TRBJ1-4 | TRBV11-2 | ASSLVGTGVEKLF
TRBJ2-1 | TRBV11-3 | ASSLTSRGLFSSYNEQF
TRBJ1-4 | TRBV25-1 | ASSERWANEKLF
TRBJ2-5 | TRBV6-5 | ASTRTGIQETQY
TRBJ2-1 | TRBV5-6 | ASTARPGTGGTGAQF
TRBJ2-5 | TRBV19 | ASSSIGLAQETQY
TRBJ1-1 | TRBV5-1 | ASSGIRSGNTEAF
TRBJ1-4 | TRBV7-2 | ASSWGQGAEKLF
TRBJ1-5 | TRBV10-3 | AISGVETGNNQPQH
TRBJ1-3 | TRBV10-3 | AISGYTDRLINTIY
TRBJ1-4 | TRBV15 | ATSRDRGGRRKLF
TRBJ1-3 | TRBV28 | ASILAGSSGNTIY
TRBJ1-1 | TRBV19 | ASSPRQRGPGEAF
TRBJ2-4 | TRBV15 | ATSREEVFWGAAKNIQY
TRBJ2-3 | TRBV11-2 | ASSFSIGRRTDTQY
TRBJ1-5 | TRBV28 | ASSLGGMGQPQH
TRBJ1-2 | TRBV9 | ASSFPDGRLGGYT
TRBJ2-7 | TRBV28 | ASSFSAGGPAYEQY
TRBJ2-5 | TRBV2 | ASSELEQETQY
TRBJ2-7 | TRBV10-3 | AISDFSVTSGTSYEQY
TRBJ1-3 | TRBV14 | ASRDPGRSSGNTIY
TRBJ1-5 | TRBV5-1 | ASSSNTGDGQPQH
TRBJ2-1 | TRBV19 | ASSRWTSGSRYNEQF
TRBJ2-4 | TRBV4-1 | ASSLNIGDIQY
TRBJ1-1 | TRBV6-5 | ASSPPGSGGEAF
TRBJ2-3 | TRBV29-1 | SVRTEHRTDTQY
TRBJ2-1 | TRBV29-1 | SVAGLFYNEQF
TRBJ2-7 | TRBV12-5 | ASSNRGPEQY
TRBJ2-5 | TRBV5-1 | ATATTSGTQETQY
TRBJ1-5 | TRBV28 | ASQTGGRNQPQH
TRBJ1-2 | TRBV29-1 | SVLDPDFNYGYT
TRBJ1-1 | TRBV5-1 | ASSALQGGGTEAF
TRBJ1-3 | TRBV7-9 | ASSHPRAYSGNTIY
TRBJ2-5 | TRBV7-3 | ASSSAGLIQETQY
TRBJ1-2 | TRBV19 | ASPRRGRGYT
TRBJ1-1 | TRBV10-3 | AISELTGGLSEAF
TRBJ1-5 | TRBV14 | ASSQVYLGPQH
TRBJ2-7 | TRBV28 | ASSYLRGGPYEQY
TRBJ2-3 | TRBV28 | ASSPWGRGSTDTQY
TRBJ2-4 | TRBV6-6 | ASSLWDTKNIQY
TRBJ1-1 | TRBV28 | ASSTPGTGMNTEAF
TRBJ2-5 | TRBV20-1 | SAPQGETQY